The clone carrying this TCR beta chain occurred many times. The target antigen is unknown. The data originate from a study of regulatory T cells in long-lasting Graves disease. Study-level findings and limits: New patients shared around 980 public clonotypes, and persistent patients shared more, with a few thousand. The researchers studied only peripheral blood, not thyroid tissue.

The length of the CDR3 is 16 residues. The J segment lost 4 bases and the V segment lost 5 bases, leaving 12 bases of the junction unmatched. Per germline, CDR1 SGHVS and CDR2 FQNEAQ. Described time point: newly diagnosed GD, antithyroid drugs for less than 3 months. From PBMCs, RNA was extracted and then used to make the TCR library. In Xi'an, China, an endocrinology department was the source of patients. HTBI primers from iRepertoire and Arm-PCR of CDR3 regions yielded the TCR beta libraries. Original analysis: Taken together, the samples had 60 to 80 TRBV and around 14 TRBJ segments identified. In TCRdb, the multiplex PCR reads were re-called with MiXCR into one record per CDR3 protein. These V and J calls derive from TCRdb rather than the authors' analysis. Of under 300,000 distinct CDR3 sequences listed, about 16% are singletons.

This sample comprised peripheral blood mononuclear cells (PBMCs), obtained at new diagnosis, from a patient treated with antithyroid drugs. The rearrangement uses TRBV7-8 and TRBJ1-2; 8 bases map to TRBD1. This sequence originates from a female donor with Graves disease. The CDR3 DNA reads TGTGCCAGCAGCCAAGACCCCAGGGGGCGAAGCTATGGCTACACCTTC. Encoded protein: CASSQDPRGRSYGYTF.